These 5 T cell receptor beta chains were all obtained from the same sample, sequenced in a study of T cell changes during pregnancy in multiple sclerosis. Repertoires were generated with immunoSEQ multiplex PCR, while TCRdb's copy carries only in-frame clones and drops some. The sample contains 55,000 or so clones, 80% to 95% of which appear only once. The input for sequencing was CD4+ T cells from peripheral blood mononuclear cells, taken after pregnancy. The receptors were sampled from a female donor in good health, enrolled as a control in a pregnancy study.

The genes are TRBV18 and TRBJ2-4; 11 bases agree with TRBD2. The length of the CDR3 is 16 residues. The germline gives CDR1 KGHSH, CDR2 LQKENI. V gave up 2 bases and J gave up 8 bases; unmatched junction bases: 8. CDR3: CASSPFTSGGSHIQYF. For the CDR3, the DNA is TGTGCCAGCTCACCATTCACTAGCGGGGGATCCCACATTCAGTACTTC. Combining the CDR3 with reference TRBV18 and TRBJ2-4 gives the whole variable domain NAGVMQNPRHLVRRRGQEARLRCSPMKGHSHVYWYRQLPEEGLKFMVYLQKENIIDESGMPKERFSAEFPKEGPSILRIQQVVRGDSAAYFCASSPFTSGGSHIQYFGAGTRLSVL.

The chain carries TRBV7-2 and TRBJ2-7; the D is unclear. This CDR3 region has 15 residues. V lost 1 base, J lost 2 bases, and 12 bases lay in between. Germline CDR1 SGHTA, CDR2 FQGNSA. CDR3 bases: TGTGCCAGCAGCTTAGATCCCCAGGTCCCCTACGAGCAGTACTTC. Translated: CASSLDPQVPYEQYF.

The rearrangement uses TRBV19 and TRBJ1-2; D is uncertain. There are 11 residues in the CDR3. Between the trimmed V and J ends, which lost 4 bases and 4 bases, there was a span of 4 bases. The germline CDR1 and CDR2 sequences are LNHDA and SQIVND (reference sequence). The CDR3 sequence: CASSTFYGYTF. CDR3 DNA: TGTGCCAGTAGTACCTTCTATGGCTACACCTTC.

The V and J genes are TRBV29-1 and TRBJ1-2; weak D call: TRBD1 (5 bases). V lost 6 bases to trimming and J lost 0 bases, with 17 bases between them. Germline assignment: CDR1 SQVTM and CDR2 ANQGSEA. The CDR3 runs to 15 residues. The CDR3 reads CSVNRGKTPNYGYTF. The CDR3, as DNA: TGCAGCGTCAATCGGGGGAAGACCCCTAACTATGGCTACACCTTC.

The CDR3 sequence is CASSENGGAPGLSPLHF. The CDR3 bases are TGTGCCAGCAGTGAAAATGGGGGGGCTCCAGGGCTTTCACCCCTCCACTTT. The chain uses TRBV6-1 and TRBJ1-6; D is perhaps TRBD1 (6 bases). Germline V gene lookup returns CDR1 MNHNS and CDR2 SASEGT. The CDR3 extends over 17 amino acids. Between the trimmed V and J ends, which lost 2 bases and 9 bases, there was a span of 20 bases.